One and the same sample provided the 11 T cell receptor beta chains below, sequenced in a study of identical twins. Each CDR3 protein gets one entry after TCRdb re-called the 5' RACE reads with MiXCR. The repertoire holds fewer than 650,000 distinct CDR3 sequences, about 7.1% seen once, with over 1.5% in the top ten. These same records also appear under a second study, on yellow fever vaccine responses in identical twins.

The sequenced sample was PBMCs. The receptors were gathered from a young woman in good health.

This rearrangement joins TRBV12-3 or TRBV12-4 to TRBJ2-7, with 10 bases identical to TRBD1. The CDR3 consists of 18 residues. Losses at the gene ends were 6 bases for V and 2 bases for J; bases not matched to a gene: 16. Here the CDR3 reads CASSPIGLGGQGAYEQYF. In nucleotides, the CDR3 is TGTGCCAGCAGCCCCATCGGTTTAGGCGGACAGGGGGCCTACGAGCAGTACTTC.

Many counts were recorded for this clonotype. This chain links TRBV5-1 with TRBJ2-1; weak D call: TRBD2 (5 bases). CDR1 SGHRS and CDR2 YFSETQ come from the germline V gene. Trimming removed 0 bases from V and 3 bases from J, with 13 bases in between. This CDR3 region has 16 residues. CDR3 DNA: TGCGCCAGCAGCTTGGGTCTAGCTAATGACTACAATGAGCAGTTCTTC. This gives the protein CASSLGLANDYNEQFF. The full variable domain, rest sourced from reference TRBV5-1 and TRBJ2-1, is KAGVTQTPRYLIKTRGQQVTLSCSPISGHRSVSWYQQTPGQGLQFLFEYFSETQRNKGNFPGRFSGRQFSNSRSEMNVSTLELGDSALYLCASSLGLANDYNEQFFGPGTRLTVL.

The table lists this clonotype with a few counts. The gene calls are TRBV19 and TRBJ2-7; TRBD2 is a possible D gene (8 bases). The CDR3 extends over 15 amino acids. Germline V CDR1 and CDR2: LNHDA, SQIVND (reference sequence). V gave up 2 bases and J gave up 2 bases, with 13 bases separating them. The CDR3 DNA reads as TGTGCCAGTAGTATAATAGCGGGACAGACCTACGAGCAGTACTTC. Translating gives CASSIIAGQTYEQYF.

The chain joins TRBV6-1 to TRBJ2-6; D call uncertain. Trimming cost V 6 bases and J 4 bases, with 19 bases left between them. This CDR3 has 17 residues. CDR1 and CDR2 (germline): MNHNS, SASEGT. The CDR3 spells CASRGWAVTSGANVLTF. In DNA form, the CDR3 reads TGTGCCAGCAGAGGATGGGCCGTAACTTCAGGGGCCAACGTCCTGACTTTC.

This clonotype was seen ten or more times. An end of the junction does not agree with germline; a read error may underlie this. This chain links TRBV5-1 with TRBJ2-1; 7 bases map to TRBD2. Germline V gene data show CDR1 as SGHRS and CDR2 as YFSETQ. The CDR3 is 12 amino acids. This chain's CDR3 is CASSLRGDEQFF. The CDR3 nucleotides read TGTGCCAGCAGCCTTCGGGGGGATGAGCAGTTCTTC.

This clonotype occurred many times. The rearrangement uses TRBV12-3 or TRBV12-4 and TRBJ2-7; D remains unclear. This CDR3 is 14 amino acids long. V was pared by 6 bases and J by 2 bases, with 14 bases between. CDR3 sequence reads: CASSPGRNPYEQYF. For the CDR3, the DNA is TGTGCCAGCAGCCCCGGACGGAATCCCTACGAGCAGTACTTC.

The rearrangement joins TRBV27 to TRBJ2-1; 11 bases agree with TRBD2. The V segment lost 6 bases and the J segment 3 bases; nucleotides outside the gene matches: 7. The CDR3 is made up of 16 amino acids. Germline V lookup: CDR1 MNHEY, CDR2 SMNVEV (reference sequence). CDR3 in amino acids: CASSRPGLAVYNEQFF. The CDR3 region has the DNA TGTGCCAGCAGCCGACCGGGACTAGCGGTCTACAATGAGCAGTTCTTC.

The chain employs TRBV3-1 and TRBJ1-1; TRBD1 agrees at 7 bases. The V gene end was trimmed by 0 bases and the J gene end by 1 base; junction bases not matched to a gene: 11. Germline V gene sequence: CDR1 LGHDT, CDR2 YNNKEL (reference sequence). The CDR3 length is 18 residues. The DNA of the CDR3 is TGTGCCAGCAGCCAAGATGCAGCGCGACAGGGTCCGAACACTGAAGCTTTCTTT. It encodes CASSQDAARQGPNTEAFF. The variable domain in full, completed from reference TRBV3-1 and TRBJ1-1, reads DTAVSQTPKYLVTQMGNDKSIKCEQNLGHDTMYWYKQDSKKFLKIMFSYNNKELIINETVPNRFSPKSPDKAHLNLHINSLELGDSAVYFCASSQDAARQGPNTEAFFGQGTRLTVV.

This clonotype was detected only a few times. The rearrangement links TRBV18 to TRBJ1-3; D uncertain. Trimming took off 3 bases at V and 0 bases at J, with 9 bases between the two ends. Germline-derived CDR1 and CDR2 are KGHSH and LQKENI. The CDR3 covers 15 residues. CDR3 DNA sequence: TGTGCCAGCTCACCCCAAGGCAGCTCTGGAAACACCATATATTTT. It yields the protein CASSPQGSSGNTIYF.

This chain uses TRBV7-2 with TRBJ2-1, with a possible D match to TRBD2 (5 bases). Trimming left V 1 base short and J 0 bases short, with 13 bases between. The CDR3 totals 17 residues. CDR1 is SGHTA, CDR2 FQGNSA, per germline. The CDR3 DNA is TGTGCCAGCAGCTTAGTCCCGATCCGGGACTCCTACAATGAGCAGTTCTTC. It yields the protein CASSLVPIRDSYNEQFF.

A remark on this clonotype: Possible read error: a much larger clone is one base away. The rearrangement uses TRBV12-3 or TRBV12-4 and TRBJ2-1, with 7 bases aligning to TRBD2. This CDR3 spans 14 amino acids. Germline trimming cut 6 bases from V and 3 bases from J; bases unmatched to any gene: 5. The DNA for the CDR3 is TGTGCCAGCAGCAAAGGGAGGGACTACAATGAGCAGTTCTTC. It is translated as CASSKGRDYNEQFF.